This T cell receptor beta chain is drawn from a study of cytomegalovirus exposure and HLA in healthy donors (dated by TCRdb to between 2016 and 2019). For the wider study: The 670 or so repertoires of the first cohort and the 95 to 150 validation repertoires were produced on the same platform, according to a later analysis. In addition to the first cohort of 666 subjects, a separate validation cohort of approximately 130 different subjects was used. The study aimed to test whether cataloging public T cell receptors could reveal signatures of past pathogen exposure. To predict cytomegalovirus infection status, the study brought together high-throughput TCR immunosequencing, statistical association of individual TCRs with disease status, and machine learning. Study-wide findings and limitations: In both the original and validation cohorts, the classifier was reported to diagnose cytomegalovirus status with high specificity and sensitivity. All 120 or so repertoires were used to score co-occurrence in the validation cohort in a later analysis, because that analysis had no HLA typing for the cohort. A few of the identified cytomegalovirus-associated TCR beta chains were confirmed in vitro to be specific for cytomegalovirus antigens. While some public TCRs were present in many individuals, most TCR sequences turned up only very rarely across donors. In the study, 150 to 200 TCR beta chains were listed as associated with cytomegalovirus. The authors suggested that the approach could potentially be extended to other disease states and immunological phenotypes. Of the cluster scores, approximately 94% were above 0 in a later analysis, which found that TCRs clustered in the first cohort also tended to co-occur in the roughly 130 validation repertoires.

With respect to this clone: No antigen is known for it. Base qualities were left out, and no much larger clone turns up one base away.

Library creation used the immunoSEQ multiplex PCR assay. In the authors' own workflow: A statistical classification framework was built to diagnose cytomegalovirus status from the catalog of TCR beta chain sequences. TCRdb mirrors the immuneACCESS table, restricted to in-frame sequences. Some clones are absent from its copies; in checked studies, under half trace to an unresolved V gene, and the reason for the others is unknown. V and J calls and clone size are copied from that table; D and trimming were computed from the DNA. For this sample there are 65,000 to 95,000 clones; around 96% appear just once. Around 3% of the sample rests with the top ten. Separate from the approximately 700-subject first cohort, the validation cohort of roughly 130 subjects was the group to which the donors belonged. The TCR sequence derives from a man between 18 and 35 years old in good health and CMV-seronegative. The sequenced sample was PBMCs.

The CDR3 protein is CASTNPGVLNEQYF. The nucleotides read TGTGCCTCAACTAATCCAGGGGTCCTCAACGAGCAGTACTTC. The chain is assembled from TRBV5-5 and TRBJ2-7; perhaps TRBD1 is the D gene, with 6 bases matching. CDR1 and CDR2 are read off the germline V gene (reference sequence) as SGHKS and YYEKEE. Spanning cysteine to phenylalanine, the CDR3 consists of 14 amino acids. Left in the record is the CDR3 DNA by itself, 42 bases read in frame from the first base. V is pared back by 10 bases and J by 5 bases, with 22 bases lying between the germline termini.